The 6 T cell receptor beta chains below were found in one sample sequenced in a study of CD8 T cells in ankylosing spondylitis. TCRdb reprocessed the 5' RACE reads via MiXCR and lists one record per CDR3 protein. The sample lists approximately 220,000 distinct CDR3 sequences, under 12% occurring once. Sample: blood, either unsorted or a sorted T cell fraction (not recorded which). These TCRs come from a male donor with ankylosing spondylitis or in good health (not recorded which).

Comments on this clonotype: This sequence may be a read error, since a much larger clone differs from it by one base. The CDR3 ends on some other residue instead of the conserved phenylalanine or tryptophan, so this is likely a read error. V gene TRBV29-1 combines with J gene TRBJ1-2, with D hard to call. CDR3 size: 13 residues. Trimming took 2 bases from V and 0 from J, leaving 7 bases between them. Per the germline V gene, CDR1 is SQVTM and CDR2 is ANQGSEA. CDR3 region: CSVENGPNYGYTL. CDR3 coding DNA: TGCAGCGTTGAAAATGGACCTAACTATGGCTACACCCTC.

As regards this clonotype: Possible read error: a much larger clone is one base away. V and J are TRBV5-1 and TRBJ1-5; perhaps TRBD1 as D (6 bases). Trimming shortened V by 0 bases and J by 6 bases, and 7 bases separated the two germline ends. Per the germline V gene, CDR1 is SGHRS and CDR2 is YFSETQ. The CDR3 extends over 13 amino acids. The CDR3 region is CASSLEGGQPQHF. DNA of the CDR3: TGCGCCAGCAGCTTGGAGGGGGGTCAGCCCCAGCATTTT.

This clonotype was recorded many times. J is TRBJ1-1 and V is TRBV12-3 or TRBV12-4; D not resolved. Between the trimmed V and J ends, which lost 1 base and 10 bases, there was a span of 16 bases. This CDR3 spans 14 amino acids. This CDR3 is CASSLGISGLGAFF. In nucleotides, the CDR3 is TGTGCCAGCAGTTTAGGGATCTCGGGGTTGGGAGCTTTCTTT.

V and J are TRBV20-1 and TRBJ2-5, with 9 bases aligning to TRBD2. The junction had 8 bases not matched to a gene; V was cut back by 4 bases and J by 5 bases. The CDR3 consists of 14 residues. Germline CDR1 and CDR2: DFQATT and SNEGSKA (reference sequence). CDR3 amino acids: CSANSGGGRETQYF. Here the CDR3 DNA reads TGCAGTGCTAATAGCGGGGGTGGGCGGGAGACCCAGTACTTC.

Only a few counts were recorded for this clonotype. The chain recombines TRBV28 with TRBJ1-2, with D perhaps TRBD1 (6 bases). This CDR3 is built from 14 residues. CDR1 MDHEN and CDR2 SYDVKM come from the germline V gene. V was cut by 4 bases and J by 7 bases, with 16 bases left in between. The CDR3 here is CASSSWGGAFGYTF. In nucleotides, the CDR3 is TGTGCCAGCAGTTCCTGGGGGGGCGCGTTTGGCTACACCTTC.

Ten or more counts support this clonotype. CDR3 nucleotides: TGTGCCAGCAGGAAACAGGGGAACGGGGGAGGCTACACCTTC. It translates to CASRKQGNGGGYTF. J is TRBJ1-2 and V is TRBV6-1; 7 bases are shared with TRBD1. Losses at the gene ends were 6 bases for V and 8 bases for J; bases not matched to a gene: 12. The CDR3 is made up of 14 amino acids. Germline V gene lookup returns CDR1 MNHNS and CDR2 SASEGT.